This TCR beta chain was observed in a study of blood T cell repertoires in COVID-19. Source study methods: Scientists estimated how many nucleated cells there were by amplifying reference gene primers. Generated by immunoSEQ multiplex PCR, the TCRdb table keeps only in-frame clones and is missing some. V, J and clone size were drawn from that table, and D and trimming were deduced from the DNA. Of 250,000 to 350,000 clones listed, 80% to 85% are singletons. V gave up 4 bases and J gave up 3 bases; unmatched junction bases: 6. CDR3 size: 15 residues. Per germline, CDR1 SGHRS and CDR2 YFSETQ. The sequence was obtained from a person aged 70 to 85 with COVID-19, enrolled during active disease. The sequencing sample was made of peripheral blood. The chain combines TRBV5-1 with TRBJ2-7; 11 bases match TRBD1. CDR3 in DNA: TGCGCCAGCAGCCACCCCGGGACAGGGGGCTACGAGCAGTACTTC. This gives the protein CASSHPGTGGYEQYF.